This section outlines one T cell receptor beta chain sequence together with its context. Preparation of the TCRbeta library involved a method that used unique molecular identifiers. Each CDR3 protein is one row after TCRdb ran MiXCR on the PCR reads. The table shows 350,000 to 400,000 distinct CDR3 sequences, with about 14% occurring only once. This specimen belongs to a study of T-cell reconstitution after alpha-beta-depleted transplantation in children. Germline CDR1 MNHEY, CDR2 SMNVEV (reference sequence). Deletions cut 6 bases from V and 1 base from J, with 9 bases between. CDR3 length: 13 residues.

The receptor was derived from a human donor who donated a stem cell graft to a child with Fanconi anemia. The chain uses TRBV27 and TRBJ1-2; the D is unclear. Sequencing used PBMCs, obtained from the stem cell graft. The CDR3 nucleotides read TGTGCCAGCAGCATAGGGATTAACTATGGCTACACCTTC. Its translation: CASSIGINYGYTF.